Listed here is a single T cell receptor beta chain. Its matching antigen is unknown. The CDR3 totals 14 residues. Germline loops: CDR1 MNHEY, CDR2 SVGAGI. Trimming removed 2 bases from V and 3 bases from J; junction bases left unmatched: 2. The sample belongs to a study of T cell responses to AZD1222 COVID-19 vaccine. Profiling relied on immunoSEQ multiplex PCR, and the TCRdb table lists in-frame clones only, not all of them. The sample has 110,000 or so clones, about 89% seen once. The study, taken as a whole, reports: Spike-specific TCR breadth and depth went up after people got two AZD1222 doses. In all cases, repertoires were sampled only after the peak T cell response. Baseline testing showed seropositivity in only a handful of AZD1222 recipients. Close to half of all spike-specific TCRs reportedly target regions of the variants that are unmutated.

This receptor was obtained from an adult who received the AZD1222 COVID-19 vaccine. The rearrangement uses TRBV6-5 and TRBJ2-7; 9 bases align to TRBD1. The sample was peripheral blood, taken 28 days after the second AZD1222 dose. The CDR3 is CASSYRDRVYEQYF. In DNA, the CDR3 is TGTGCCAGCAGTTACCGGGACAGGGTCTACGAGCAGTACTTC.